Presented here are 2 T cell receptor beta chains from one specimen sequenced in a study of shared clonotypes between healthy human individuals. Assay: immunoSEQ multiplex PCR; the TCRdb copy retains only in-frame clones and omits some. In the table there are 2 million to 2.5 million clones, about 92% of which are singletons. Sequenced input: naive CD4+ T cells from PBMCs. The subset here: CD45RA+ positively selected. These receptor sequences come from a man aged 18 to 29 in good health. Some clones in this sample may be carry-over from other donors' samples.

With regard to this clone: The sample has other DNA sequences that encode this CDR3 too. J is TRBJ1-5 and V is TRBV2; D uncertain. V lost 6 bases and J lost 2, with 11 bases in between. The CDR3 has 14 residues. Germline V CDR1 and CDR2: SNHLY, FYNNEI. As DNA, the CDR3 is TGTGCCAGCAGGGGAACCGGTGGCAATCAGCCCCAGCATTTT. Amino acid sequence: CASRGTGGNQPQHF.

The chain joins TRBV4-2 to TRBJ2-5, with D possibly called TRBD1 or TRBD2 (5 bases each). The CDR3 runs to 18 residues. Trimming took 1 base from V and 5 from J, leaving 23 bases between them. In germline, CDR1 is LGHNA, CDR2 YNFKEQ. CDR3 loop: CASSQGWGSSGTKETQYF. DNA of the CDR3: TGTGCCAGCAGCCAAGGATGGGGGTCGTCAGGGACCAAGGAGACCCAGTACTTC.